The sequence of this T cell receptor beta chain was determined in a study of shared clonotypes between healthy human individuals. As for the study in general: Plates per donor: three CD4 naive, three CD4 memory, two CD8 naive, one CD8 memory.

The CDR3 length is 12 residues. V was shortened by 7 bases and J by 4 bases, with 7 bases between the two germline ends. Germline loops: CDR1 SGHAT, CDR2 FQNNGV. Assay: immunoSEQ multiplex PCR; the TCRdb copy retains only in-frame clones and omits some. In the table there are over a million clones, around 74% of which are singletons. Donors included only healthy HIV-negative adults lacking recent acute infections or vaccinations. Sequencing was done on a sample of memory CD4+ T cells sorted from blood. Subset described: CD45RA-negative fraction. The receptor was derived from a man between 18 and 35 years old in good health. V usage is TRBV11-2 and J usage is TRBJ1-4; D remains unclear. The CDR3 reads CASKGINEKLFF. CDR3 bases: TGTGCCAGCAAAGGAATTAATGAAAAACTGTTTTTT. The full variable domain, in which reference TRBV11-2 and TRBJ1-4 provide the parts outside the CDR3, is EAGVAQSPRYKIIEKRQSVAFWCNPISGHATLYWYQQILGQGPKLLIQFQNNGVVDDSQLPKDRFSAERLKGVDSTLKIQPAKLEDSAVYLCASKGINEKLFFGSGTQLSVL.